This record concerns one TCR beta chain sequence. The CDR3 has 14 residues. The germline gives CDR1 MNHNY, CDR2 SVGAGI (reference sequence). V was pared by 7 bases and J by 4 bases, with 17 bases between. Here immunoSEQ multiplex PCR was the method, and the copy in TCRdb shows in-frame clones only, minus some. Among about 120,000 clones listed, around 87% were seen once. The record originates from a study of blood T cell repertoires in COVID-19. Study as a whole: Samples of COVID-19 (acute and convalescent) were obtained from the United States, Italy and Spain. From T cells, B-cell-depleted T cells, or PBMCs came the material, which was cDNA or gDNA.

Sequencing used peripheral blood. The rearrangement joins TRBV6-6 to TRBJ2-7; D may be TRBD2 (6 bases). The origin of this receptor is a woman in her seventies with acute or convalescent COVID-19. CDR3 sequence: CASTLSGAGYEQYF. CDR3 bases: TGTGCCAGCACCCTAAGTGGGGCGGGGTACGAGCAGTACTTC.